This T cell receptor beta chain was retrieved from a study of cytomegalovirus exposure and HLA in healthy donors. Study observations and caveats: The authors listed some 160 TCR beta chains as cytomegalovirus-associated.

Primers: 60 Vbeta forward and 13 Jbeta reverse. Method: immunoSEQ multiplex PCR; TCRdb's copy keeps in-frame clones and lacks some. The specimen's table records 40,000 to 45,000 clones. J lost 2 bases, V lost 6 bases, and 7 bases had no gene match. CDR3 size: 15 residues. Germline V lookup: CDR1 MNHEY, CDR2 SVGAGI. Notes on this clone: Antigen specificity is unknown.

Sample: PBMCs. The clonotype comes from a woman aged 30 to 39 in good health and CMV-seronegative. The gene calls are TRBV6-5 and TRBJ2-5; 9 bases align to TRBD2. Here the CDR3 DNA reads TGTGCCAGCAGGCAGCTAGCGGGGAAGCAAGAGACCCAGTACTTC. Residues: CASRQLAGKQETQYF.